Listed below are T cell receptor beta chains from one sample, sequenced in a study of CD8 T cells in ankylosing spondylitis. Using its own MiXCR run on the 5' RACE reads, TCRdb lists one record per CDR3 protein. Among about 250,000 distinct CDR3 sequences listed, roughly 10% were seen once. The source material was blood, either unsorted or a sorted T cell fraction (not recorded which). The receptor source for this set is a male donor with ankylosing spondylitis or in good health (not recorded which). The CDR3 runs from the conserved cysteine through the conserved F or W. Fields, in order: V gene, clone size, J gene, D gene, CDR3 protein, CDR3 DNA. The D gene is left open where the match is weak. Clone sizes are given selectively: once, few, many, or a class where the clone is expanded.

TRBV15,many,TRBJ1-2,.,CATSRDPTGTYGYTF,TGTGCCACCAGCAGAGATCCAACAGGGACCTATGGCTACACCTTC
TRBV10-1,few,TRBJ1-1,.,CASSEGGVGNTEAFF,TGCGCCAGCAGTGAGGGGGGGGTAGGGAACACTGAAGCTTTCTTT
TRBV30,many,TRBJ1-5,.,CAWRRGKKHF,TGTGCCTGGAGACGGGGGAAGAAGCATTTT
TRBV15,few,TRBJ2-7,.,CATSRQQGGGSYEQYF,TGTGCCACCAGCAGGCAACAGGGGGGGGGCTCCTACGAGCAGTACTTC
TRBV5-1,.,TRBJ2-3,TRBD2,CASGGGEGPDTQYF,TGCGCCAGCGGCGGCGGGGAGGGCCCAGATACGCAGTATTTT
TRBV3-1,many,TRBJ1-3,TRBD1,CASSHGTGSRNTIYF,TGTGCCAGCAGCCATGGGACAGGTTCTAGAAACACCATATATTTT
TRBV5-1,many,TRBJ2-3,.,CASSLEGWADTQYF,TGCGCCAGCAGCTTGGAAGGTTGGGCAGATACGCAGTATTTT
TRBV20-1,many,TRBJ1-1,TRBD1,CSATGQGKLTSTEAFF,TGCAGTGCTACCGGACAGGGAAAACTAACTAGCACTGAAGCTTTCTTT
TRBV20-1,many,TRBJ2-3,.,CSAPRQGRDSTDTQYF,TGCAGTGCTCCCCGCCAAGGGCGGGATAGCACAGATACGCAGTATTTT
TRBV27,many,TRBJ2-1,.,CASSSSSRRGEQFF,TGTGCCAGCAGCTCATCAAGCAGGCGGGGTGAGCAGTTCTTC
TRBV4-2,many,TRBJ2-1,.,CASSQGGDNEQFF,TGTGCCAGCAGCCAAGGGGGGGACAATGAGCAGTTCTTC
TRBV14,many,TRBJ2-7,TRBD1,CASSQVRGPYEQYF,TGTGCCAGCAGCCAAGTGAGGGGGCCCTACGAGCAGTACTTC
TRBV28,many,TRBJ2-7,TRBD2,CASSVSGRAYEQYF,TGTGCCAGCAGTGTAAGCGGGAGAGCCTACGAGCAGTACTTC
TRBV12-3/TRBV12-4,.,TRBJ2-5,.,CASSLGRPQETQYF,TGTGCCAGCAGTTTGGGACGGCCCCAAGAGACCCAGTACTTC
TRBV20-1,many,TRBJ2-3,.,CSARDFNTRGGTDTQYF,TGCAGTGCTAGAGATTTTAATACGAGGGGCGGCACAGATACGCAGTATTTT
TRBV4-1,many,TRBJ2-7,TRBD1,CASSQVQGADEQYF,TGCGCCAGCAGCCAAGTCCAGGGGGCTGACGAGCAGTACTTC
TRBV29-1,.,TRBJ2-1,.,CSVFTVLDNEQFF,TGCAGCGTTTTTACAGTGTTGGACAATGAGCAGTTCTTC
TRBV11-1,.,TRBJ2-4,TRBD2,CASSLVSERELAKNIQYF,TGTGCCAGCAGCTTAGTCTCAGAGCGGGAACTAGCCAAAAACATTCAGTACTTC
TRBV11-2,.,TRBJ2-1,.,CASSPPQGVGDEQFF,TGTGCCAGCAGCCCCCCGCAGGGAGTGGGAGATGAGCAGTTCTTC
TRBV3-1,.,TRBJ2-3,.,CASSQKLDSFTDTQYF,TGTGCCAGCAGCCAAAAACTAGACTCTTTCACAGATACGCAGTATTTT
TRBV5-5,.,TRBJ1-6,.,CASSSTRGQYNSPLHF,TGTGCCAGCAGTTCAACCCGGGGCCAATATAATTCACCCCTCCACTTT
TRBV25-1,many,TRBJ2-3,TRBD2,CASSEYIPITSGASTDTQYF,TGTGCCAGCAGTGAATATATTCCCATAACTAGCGGGGCTAGCACAGATACGCAGTATTTT
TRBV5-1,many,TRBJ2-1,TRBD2,CASSFGTSGGGSSYNEQFF,TGCGCCAGCAGCTTTGGGACTAGCGGGGGGGGTAGCTCCTACAATGAGCAGTTCTTC
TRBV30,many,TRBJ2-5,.,CAWRGQETQYF,TGTGCCTGGAGGGGTCAAGAGACCCAGTACTTC
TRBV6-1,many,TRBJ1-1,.,CASRFPGENTEAFF,TGTGCCAGCCGATTTCCAGGTGAGAACACTGAAGCTTTCTTT
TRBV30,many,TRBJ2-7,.,CAWSEQGIFYEQYF,TGTGCCTGGAGTGAACAGGGAATTTTCTACGAGCAGTACTTC
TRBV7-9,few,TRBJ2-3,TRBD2,CASSLTSGRRTDTQYF,TGTGCCAGCAGCCTTACTAGCGGGAGAAGAACAGATACGCAGTATTTT
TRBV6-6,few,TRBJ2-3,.,CASSYSTGDTQYF,TGTGCCAGCAGTTACTCGACTGGGGATACGCAGTATTTT
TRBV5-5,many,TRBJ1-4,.,CASSLSPRDANEKLFF,TGTGCCAGCAGCTTGTCCCCCAGGGATGCTAATGAAAAACTGTTTTTT
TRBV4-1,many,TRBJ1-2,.,CASSEFLGGHYGYTF,TGCGCCAGCAGCGAATTTTTGGGGGGCCACTATGGCTACACCTTC
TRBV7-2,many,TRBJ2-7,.,CASSLGAGFAYEQYF,TGTGCCAGCAGCTTAGGGGCAGGCTTTGCCTACGAGCAGTACTTC
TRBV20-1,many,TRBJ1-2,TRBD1,CSAGTGDGYTF,TGCAGTGCTGGGACAGGGGATGGCTACACCTTC
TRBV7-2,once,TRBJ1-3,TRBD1,CASSLAGRGTGRGNTIYF,TGTGCCAGCAGCTTAGCAGGCCGGGGGACAGGTCGTGGAAACACCATATATTTT
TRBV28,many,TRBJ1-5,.,CASSRGGGNQPQHF,TGTGCCAGCAGTCGGGGAGGTGGCAATCAGCCCCAGCATTTT
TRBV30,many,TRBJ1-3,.,CAWSVQGDDYSGNTIYF,TGTGCCTGGAGTGTACAAGGGGATGATTACTCTGGAAACACCATATATTTT
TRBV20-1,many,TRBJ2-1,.,CSALGGASSYNEQFF,TGCAGTGCCCTTGGCGGAGCCTCCTCCTACAATGAGCAGTTCTTC
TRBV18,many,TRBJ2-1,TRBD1,CASSPPGGKRDNEQFF,TGTGCCAGCTCGCCCCCAGGGGGAAAGAGGGACAATGAGCAGTTCTTC
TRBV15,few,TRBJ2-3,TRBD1,CATSTGQVTDTQYF,TGTGCCACCAGCACGGGACAGGTCACAGATACGCAGTATTTT
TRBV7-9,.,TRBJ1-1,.,CTSSLAQGRDTEAFF,TGTACCAGCAGCTTAGCTCAGGGCCGGGACACTGAAGCTTTCTTT
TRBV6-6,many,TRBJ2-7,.,CASSRNRYYEQYF,TGTGCCAGCAGCCGCAACAGGTACTACGAGCAGTACTTC
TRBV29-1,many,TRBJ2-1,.,CSVDWLATYNEQFF,TGCAGCGTTGATTGGCTAGCGACATACAATGAGCAGTTCTTC
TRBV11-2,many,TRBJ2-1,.,CASSLRTTSSRFF,TGTGCCAGCAGCCTCCGCACGACTAGTTCGCGGTTCTTC
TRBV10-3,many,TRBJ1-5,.,CAISRRKTGLNQPQHF,TGTGCCATCAGTCGAAGGAAGACAGGACTGAATCAGCCCCAGCATTTT
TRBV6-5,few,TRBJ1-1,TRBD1,CASSIRTGGTLNTEAFF,TGTGCCAGCAGTATACGGACAGGGGGGACCTTGAACACTGAAGCTTTCTTT
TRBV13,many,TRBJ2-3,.,CASSGDGAQRTQYF,TGTGCCAGCAGCGGAGACGGTGCACAGAGGACGCAGTATTTT
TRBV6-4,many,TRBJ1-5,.,CASIQQGPKYSNQPQHF,TGTGCCAGCATCCAGCAGGGACCTAAGTATAGCAATCAGCCCCAGCATTTT
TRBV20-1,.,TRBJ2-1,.,CSARGDPGARNEQFF,TGCAGTGCTAGAGGAGATCCAGGGGCGCGGAATGAGCAGTTCTTC
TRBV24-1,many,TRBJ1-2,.,CATSAPDGNYGYTF,TGTGCCACCAGTGCCCCGGATGGAAACTATGGCTACACCTTC
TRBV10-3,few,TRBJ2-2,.,CAISGENTGELFF,TGTGCCATTTCGGGAGAGAACACCGGGGAGCTGTTTTTT
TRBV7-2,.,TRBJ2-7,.,CASSLRTESYEQYF,TGTGCCAGCAGCCTACGGACTGAATCCTACGAGCAGTACTTC
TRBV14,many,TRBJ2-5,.,CASSHREETQYF,TGTGCCAGCAGCCACAGGGAAGAGACCCAGTACTTC
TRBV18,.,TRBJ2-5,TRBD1,CASSPRRTGEETQYF,TGTGCCAGCTCACCTCGGAGGACAGGGGAAGAGACCCAGTACTTC
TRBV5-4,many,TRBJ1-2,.,CASSGTGVYGYTF,TGTGCCAGCAGCGGAACAGGCGTTTATGGCTACACCTTC
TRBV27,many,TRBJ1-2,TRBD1,CASSLRDSPSGYGYTF,TGTGCCAGCAGTCTCAGGGACAGCCCCTCCGGCTATGGCTACACCTTC